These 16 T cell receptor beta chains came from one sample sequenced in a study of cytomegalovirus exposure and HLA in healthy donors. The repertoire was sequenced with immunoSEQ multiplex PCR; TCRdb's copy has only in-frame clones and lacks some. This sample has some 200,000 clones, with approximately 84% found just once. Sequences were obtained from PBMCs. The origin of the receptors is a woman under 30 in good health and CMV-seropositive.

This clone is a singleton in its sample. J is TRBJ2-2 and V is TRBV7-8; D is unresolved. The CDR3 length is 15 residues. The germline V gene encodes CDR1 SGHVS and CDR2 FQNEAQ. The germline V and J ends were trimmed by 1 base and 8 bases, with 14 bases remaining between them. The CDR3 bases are TGTGCCAGCAGCTTAGGCGTGGAGCGCTCGGGGGAGCTGTTTTTT. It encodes CASSLGVERSGELFF.

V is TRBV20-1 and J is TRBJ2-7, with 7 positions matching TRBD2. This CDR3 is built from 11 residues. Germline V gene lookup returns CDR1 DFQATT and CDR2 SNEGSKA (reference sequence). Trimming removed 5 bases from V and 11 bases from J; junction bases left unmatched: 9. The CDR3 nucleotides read TGCAGTGCTGGTTTAGCGGCGGGAGAGTACTTC. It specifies CSAGLAAGEYF.

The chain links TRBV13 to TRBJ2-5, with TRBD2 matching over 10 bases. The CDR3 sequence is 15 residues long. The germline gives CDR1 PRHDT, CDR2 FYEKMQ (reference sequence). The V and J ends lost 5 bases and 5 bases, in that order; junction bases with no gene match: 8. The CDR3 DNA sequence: TGTGCCAGCAGCAACGCAGCGGGGGGGGCGGAGACCCAGTACTTC. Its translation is CASSNAAGGAETQYF.

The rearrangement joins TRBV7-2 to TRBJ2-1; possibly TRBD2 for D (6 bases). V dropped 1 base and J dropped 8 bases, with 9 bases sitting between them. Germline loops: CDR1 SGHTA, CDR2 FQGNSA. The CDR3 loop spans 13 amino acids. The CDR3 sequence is CASSLEEGYEQFF. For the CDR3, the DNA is TGTGCCAGCAGCTTAGAGGAGGGCTATGAGCAGTTCTTC.

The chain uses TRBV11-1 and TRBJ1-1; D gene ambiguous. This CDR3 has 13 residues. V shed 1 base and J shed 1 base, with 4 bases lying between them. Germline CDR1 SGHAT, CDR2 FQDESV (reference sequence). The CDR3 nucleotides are TGTGCCAGCAGCTTAGACAGGAACACTGAAGCTTTCTTT. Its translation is CASSLDRNTEAFF.

The CDR3 protein is CSAAGTEAFF. The CDR3 DNA follows: TGCAGTGCCGCGGGCACTGAAGCTTTCTTT. The chain uses TRBV20-1 and TRBJ1-1; D call uncertain. The CDR3 contains 10 residues. CDR1 is DFQATT, CDR2 SNEGSKA, per germline (reference sequence). The germline V and J ends were trimmed by 6 bases and 4 bases, with 6 bases remaining between them.

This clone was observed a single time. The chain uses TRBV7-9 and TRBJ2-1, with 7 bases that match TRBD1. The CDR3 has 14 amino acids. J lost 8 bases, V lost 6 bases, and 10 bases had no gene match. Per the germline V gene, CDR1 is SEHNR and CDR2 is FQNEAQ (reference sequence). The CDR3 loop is CASRPDRDLDEQFF. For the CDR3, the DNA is TGTGCCAGCAGACCAGACAGGGACCTCGATGAGCAGTTCTTC.

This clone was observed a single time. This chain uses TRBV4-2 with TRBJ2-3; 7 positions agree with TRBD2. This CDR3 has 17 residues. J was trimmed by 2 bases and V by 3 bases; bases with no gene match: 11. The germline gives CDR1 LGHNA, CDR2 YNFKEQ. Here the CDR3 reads CASSQGDQRDHTDTQYF. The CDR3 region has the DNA TGTGCCAGCAGCCAGGGGGACCAGCGGGACCACACAGATACGCAGTATTTT.

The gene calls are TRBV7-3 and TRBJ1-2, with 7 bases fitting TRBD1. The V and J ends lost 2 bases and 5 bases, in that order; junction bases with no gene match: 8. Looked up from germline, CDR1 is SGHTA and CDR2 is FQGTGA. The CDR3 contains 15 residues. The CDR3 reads CASSLDSGGYYGYTF. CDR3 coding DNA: TGTGCCAGCAGCTTAGACTCAGGGGGTTATTATGGCTACACCTTC.

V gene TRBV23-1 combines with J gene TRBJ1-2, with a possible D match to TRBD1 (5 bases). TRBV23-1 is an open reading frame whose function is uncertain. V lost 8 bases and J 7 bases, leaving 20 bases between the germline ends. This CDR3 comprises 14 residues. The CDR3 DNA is TGCGCCAGCCTCAGCTCAACAGGCCTGGGTGGCTACACCTTC. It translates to CASLSSTGLGGYTF.

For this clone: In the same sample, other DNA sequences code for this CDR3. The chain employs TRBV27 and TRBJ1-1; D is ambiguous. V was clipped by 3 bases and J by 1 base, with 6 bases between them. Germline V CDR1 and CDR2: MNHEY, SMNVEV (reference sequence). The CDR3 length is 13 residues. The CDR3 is CASSLGRNTEAFF. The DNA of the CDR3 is TGTGCCAGCAGTTTGGGCAGGAACACTGAAGCTTTCTTT.

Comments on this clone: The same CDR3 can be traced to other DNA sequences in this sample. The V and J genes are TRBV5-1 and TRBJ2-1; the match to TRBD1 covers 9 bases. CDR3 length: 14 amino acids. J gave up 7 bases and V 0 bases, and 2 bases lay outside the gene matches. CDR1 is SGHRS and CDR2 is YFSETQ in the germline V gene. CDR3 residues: CASSLDRGLNEQFF. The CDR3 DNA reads TGCGCCAGCAGCTTGGACAGGGGGCTAAATGAGCAGTTCTTC.

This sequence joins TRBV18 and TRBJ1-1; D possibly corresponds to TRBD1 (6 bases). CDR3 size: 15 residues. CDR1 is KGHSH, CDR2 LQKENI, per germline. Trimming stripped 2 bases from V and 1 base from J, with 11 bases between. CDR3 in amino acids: CASSPRDIQNTEAFF. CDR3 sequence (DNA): TGTGCCAGCTCACCAAGGGACATCCAGAACACTGAAGCTTTCTTT.

This CDR3 is CASSQDEMGFYGYTF. CDR3 bases: TGCGCCAGCAGCCAAGATGAAATGGGCTTCTATGGCTACACCTTC. This sequence joins TRBV4-1 and TRBJ1-2; unclear D gene. Germline V CDR1 and CDR2: MGHRA, YSYEKL. Deletions cut 0 bases from V and 4 bases from J, with 12 bases between. The CDR3 runs 15 residues.

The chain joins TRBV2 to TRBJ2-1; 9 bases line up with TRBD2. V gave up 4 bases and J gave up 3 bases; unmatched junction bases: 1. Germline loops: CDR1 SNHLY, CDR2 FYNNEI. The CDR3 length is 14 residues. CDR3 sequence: CASSGRGGYNEQFF. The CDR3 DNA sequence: TGTGCCAGCAGTGGGCGGGGGGGCTACAATGAGCAGTTCTTC.

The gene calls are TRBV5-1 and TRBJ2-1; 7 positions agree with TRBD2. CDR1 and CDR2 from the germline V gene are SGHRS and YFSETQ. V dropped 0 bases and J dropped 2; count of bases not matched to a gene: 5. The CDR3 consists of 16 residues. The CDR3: CASSLGATSAYNEQFF. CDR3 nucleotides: TGCGCCAGCAGCTTGGGGGCCACTAGCGCCTACAATGAGCAGTTCTTC.